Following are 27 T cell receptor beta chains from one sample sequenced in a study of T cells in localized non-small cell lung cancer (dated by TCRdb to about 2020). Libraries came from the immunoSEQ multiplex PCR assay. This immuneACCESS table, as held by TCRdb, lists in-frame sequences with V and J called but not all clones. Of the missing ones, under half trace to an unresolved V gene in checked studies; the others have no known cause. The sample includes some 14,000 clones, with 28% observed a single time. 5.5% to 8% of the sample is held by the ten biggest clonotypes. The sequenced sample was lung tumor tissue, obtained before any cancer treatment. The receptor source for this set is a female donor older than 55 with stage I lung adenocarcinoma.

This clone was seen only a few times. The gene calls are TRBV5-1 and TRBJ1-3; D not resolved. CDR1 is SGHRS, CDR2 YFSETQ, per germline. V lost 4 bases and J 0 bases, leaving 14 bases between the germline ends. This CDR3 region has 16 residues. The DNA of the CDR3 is TGCGCCAGCAGCGTGGCCGTCGGACTCTCTGGAAACACCATATATTTT. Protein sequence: CASSVAVGLSGNTIYF. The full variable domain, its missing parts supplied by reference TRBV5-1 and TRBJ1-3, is KAGVTQTPRYLIKTRGQQVTLSCSPISGHRSVSWYQQTPGQGLQFLFEYFSETQRNKGNFPGRFSGRQFSNSRSEMNVSTLELGDSALYLCASSVAVGLSGNTIYFGEGSWLTVV.

The CDR3 nucleotides read TGCGCCAGCAGCTTGGCCGACCTTCGCGTTGGGGACGAGCAGTACTTC. Amino acid sequence: CASSLADLRVGDEQYF. The chain has TRBV5-1 and TRBJ2-7; D remains ambiguous. Germline V CDR1 and CDR2: SGHRS, YFSETQ. This CDR3 has 16 residues. V was pared by 0 bases and J by 5 bases, with 18 bases between.

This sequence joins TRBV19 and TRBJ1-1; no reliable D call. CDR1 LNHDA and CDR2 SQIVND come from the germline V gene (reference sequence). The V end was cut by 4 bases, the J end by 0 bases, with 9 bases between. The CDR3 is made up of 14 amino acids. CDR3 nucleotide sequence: TGTGCCAGTAGTAACAGACGGGTGAACACTGAAGCTTTCTTT. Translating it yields CASSNRRVNTEAFF.

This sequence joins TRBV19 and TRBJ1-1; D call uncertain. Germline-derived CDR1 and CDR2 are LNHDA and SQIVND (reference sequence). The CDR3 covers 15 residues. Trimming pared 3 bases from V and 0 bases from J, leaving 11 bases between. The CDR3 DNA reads TGTGCCAGTAGTATCTGGGTGGACTTGAACACTGAAGCTTTCTTT. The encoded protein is CASSIWVDLNTEAFF.

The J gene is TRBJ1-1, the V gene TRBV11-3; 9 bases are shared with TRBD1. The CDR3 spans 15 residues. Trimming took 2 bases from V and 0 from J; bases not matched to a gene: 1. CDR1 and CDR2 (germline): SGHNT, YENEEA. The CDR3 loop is CASSLWTGVNTEAFF. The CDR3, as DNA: TGTGCCAGCAGCTTATGGACAGGGGTGAACACTGAAGCTTTCTTT.

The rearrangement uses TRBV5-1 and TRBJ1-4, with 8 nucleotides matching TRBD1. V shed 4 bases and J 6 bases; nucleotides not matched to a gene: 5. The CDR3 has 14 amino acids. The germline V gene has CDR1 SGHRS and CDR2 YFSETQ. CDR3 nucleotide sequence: TGCGCCAGCAGCACAGGACAGGGTGATGAAAAACTGTTTTTT. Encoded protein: CASSTGQGDEKLFF.

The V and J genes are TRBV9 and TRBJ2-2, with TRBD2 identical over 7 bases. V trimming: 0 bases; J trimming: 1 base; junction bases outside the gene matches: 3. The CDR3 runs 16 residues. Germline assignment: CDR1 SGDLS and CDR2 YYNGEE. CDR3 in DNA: TGTGCCAGCAGCGTAGAGGTAGCGGGGAACACCGGGGAGCTGTTTTTT. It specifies CASSVEVAGNTGELFF.

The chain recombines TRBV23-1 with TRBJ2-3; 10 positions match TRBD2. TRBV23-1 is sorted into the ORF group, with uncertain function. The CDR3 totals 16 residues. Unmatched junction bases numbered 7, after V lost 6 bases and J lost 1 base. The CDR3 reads CASSQGSGGRTDTQYF. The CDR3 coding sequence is TGCGCCAGCAGCCAGGGTAGCGGGGGGCGCACAGATACGCAGTATTTT.

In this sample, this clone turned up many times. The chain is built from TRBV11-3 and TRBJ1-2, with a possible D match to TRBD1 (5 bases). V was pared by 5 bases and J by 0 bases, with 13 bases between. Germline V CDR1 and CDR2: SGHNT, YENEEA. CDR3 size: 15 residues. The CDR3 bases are TGTGCCAGCAGCAACCAGGGCCAAGCTAACTATGGCTACACCTTC. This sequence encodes CASSNQGQANYGYTF.

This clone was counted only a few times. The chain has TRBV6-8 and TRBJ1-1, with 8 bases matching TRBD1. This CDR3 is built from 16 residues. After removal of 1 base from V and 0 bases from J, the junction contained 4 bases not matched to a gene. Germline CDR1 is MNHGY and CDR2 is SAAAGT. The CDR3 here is CASSYYGTGMNTEAFF. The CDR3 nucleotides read TGTGCCAGCAGTTACTACGGGACAGGCATGAACACTGAAGCTTTCTTT.

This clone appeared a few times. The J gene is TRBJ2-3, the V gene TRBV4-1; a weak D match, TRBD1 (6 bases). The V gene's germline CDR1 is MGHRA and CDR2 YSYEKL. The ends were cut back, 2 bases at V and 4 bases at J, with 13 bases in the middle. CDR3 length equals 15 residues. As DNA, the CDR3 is TGCGCCAGCAGCCAATTACAGGGAGATGCAGATACGCAGTATTTT. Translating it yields CASSQLQGDADTQYF.

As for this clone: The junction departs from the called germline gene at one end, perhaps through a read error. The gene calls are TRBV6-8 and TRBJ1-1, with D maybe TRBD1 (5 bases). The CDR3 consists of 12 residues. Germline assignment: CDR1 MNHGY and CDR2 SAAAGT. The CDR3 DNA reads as TGTGCCATCAGTGGGGGTCACACTGAAGCTTTCTTT. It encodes CAISGGHTEAFF.

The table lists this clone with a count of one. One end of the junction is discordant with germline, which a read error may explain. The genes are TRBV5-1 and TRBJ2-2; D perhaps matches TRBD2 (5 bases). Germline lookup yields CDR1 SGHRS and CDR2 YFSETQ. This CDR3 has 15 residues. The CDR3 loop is CASSLGGRNAGELFF. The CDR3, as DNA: TGCGCCAGCAGCTTGGGCGGGCGGAACGCCGGGGAACTGTTTTTT.

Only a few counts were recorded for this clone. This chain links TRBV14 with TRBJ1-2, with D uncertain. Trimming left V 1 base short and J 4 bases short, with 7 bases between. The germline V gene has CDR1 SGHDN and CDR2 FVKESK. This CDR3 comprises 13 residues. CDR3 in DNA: TGTGCCAGCAGCCAAGTGGGCCTCTATGGCTACACCTTC. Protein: CASSQVGLYGYTF.

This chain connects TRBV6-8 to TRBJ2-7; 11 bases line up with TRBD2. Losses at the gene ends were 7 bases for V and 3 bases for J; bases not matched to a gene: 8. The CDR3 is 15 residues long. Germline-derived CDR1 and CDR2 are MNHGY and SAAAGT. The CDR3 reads CASTPWGLADYEQYF. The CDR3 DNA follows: TGTGCCAGCACCCCCTGGGGACTAGCGGACTACGAGCAGTACTTC.

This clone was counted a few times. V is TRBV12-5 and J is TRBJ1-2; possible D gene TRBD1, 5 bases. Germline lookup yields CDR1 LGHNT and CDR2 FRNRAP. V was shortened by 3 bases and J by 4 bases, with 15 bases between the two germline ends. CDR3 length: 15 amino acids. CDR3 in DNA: TGTGCTAGTGGTTTCCCCCAGGGAGGACTCTATGGCTACACCTTC. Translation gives CASGFPQGGLYGYTF.

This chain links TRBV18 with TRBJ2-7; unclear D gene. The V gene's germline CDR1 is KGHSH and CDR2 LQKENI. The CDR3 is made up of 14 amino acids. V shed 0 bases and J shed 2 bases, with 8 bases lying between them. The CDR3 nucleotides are TGTGCCAGCTCACCACCGGGGTTCACCTACGAGCAGTACTTC. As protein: CASSPPGFTYEQYF.

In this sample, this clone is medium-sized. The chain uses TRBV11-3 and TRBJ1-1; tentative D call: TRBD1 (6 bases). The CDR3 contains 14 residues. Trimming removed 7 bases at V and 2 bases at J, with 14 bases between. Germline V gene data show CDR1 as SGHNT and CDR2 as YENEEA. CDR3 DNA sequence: TGTGCCAGCACCCGGGACAATGTAAACACTGAAGCTTTCTTT. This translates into CASTRDNVNTEAFF.

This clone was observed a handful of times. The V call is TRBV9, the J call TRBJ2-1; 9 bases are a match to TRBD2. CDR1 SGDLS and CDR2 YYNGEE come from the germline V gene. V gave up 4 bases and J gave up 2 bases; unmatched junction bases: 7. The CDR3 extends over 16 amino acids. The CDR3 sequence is CASSPTSGWTYNEQFF. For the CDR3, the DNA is TGTGCCAGCAGCCCAACTAGCGGGTGGACCTACAATGAGCAGTTCTTC. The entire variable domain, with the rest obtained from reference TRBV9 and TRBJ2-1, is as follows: DSGVTQTPKHLITATGQRVTLRCSPRSGDLSVYWYQQSLDQGLQFLIQYYNGEERAKGNILERFSAQQFPDLHSELNLSSLELGDSALYFCASSPTSGWTYNEQFFGPGTRLTVL.

Here the CDR3 DNA reads TGTGCCAGTAAGCCGGGCACCTCAGGGTCACCCCTCCACTTT. It codes for CASKPGTSGSPLHF. This chain links TRBV19 with TRBJ1-6, with a tentative D call TRBD1 (5 bases). The germline V and J ends were trimmed by 7 bases and 10 bases, with 17 bases remaining between them. The CDR3 is 14 residues long. Germline V gene lookup returns CDR1 LNHDA and CDR2 SQIVND (reference sequence).

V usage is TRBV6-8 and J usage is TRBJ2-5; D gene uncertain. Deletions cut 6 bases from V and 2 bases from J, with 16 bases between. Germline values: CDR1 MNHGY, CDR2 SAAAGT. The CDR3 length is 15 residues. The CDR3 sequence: CASRTLGLGQETQYF. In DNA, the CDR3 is TGTGCCAGCAGAACCTTGGGGTTGGGGCAAGAGACCCAGTACTTC.

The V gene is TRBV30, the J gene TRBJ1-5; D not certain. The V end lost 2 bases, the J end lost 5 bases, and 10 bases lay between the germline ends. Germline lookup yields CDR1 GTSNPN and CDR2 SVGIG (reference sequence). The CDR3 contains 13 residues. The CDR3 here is CAWSNDKDQPQHF. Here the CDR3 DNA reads TGTGCCTGGAGTAACGATAAGGATCAGCCCCAGCATTTT.

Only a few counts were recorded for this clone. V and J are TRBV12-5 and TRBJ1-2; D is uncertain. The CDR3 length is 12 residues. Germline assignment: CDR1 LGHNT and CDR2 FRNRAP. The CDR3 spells CASTTWDYGYTF. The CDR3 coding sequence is TGTGCCAGCACTACCTGGGACTATGGCTACACCTTC.

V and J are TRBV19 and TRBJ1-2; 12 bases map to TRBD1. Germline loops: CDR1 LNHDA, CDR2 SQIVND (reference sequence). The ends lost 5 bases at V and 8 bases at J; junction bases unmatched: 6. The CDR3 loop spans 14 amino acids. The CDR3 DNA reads TGTGCCAGTAGTGGGACAGGGGGCGAGAGAGGCTACACCTTC. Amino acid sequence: CASSGTGGERGYTF.

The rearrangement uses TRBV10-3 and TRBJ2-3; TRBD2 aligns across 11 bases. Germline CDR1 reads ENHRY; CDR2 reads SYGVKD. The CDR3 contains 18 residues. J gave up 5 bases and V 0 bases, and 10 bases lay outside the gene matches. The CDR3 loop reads CAISESSSGGAAGDTQYF. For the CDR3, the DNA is TGTGCCATCAGTGAGTCGAGTAGCGGGGGGGCCGCCGGAGATACGCAGTATTTT.

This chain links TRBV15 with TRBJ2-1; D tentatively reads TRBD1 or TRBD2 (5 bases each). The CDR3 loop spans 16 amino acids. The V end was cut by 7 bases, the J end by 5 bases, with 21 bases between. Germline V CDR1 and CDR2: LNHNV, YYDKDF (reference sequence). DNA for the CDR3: TGTGCCACCAACTTCATGGGGGAATCTTACCACAATGAGCAGTTCTTC. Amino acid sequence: CATNFMGESYHNEQFF.

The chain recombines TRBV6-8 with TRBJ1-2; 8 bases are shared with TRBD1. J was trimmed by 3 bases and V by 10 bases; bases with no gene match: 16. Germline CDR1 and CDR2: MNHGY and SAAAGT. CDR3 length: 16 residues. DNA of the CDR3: TGTGCCATCTCAGGGGGCGCAAAACCGTCGGACTATGGCTACACCTTC. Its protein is CAISGGAKPSDYGYTF.